What follows describes a single T cell receptor (beta chain). The CDR3 has 13 residues. From germline, CDR1 is SGDLS and CDR2 YYNGEE. Trimming removed 6 bases from V and 0 bases from J; junction bases left unmatched: 2. The data derive from a study of blood T cell repertoires in COVID-19. About the study: The study drew acute and convalescent COVID-19 samples from the United States, Italy and Spain. The cDNA or gDNA used as material had been derived from T cells, B-cell-depleted T cells, or PBMCs.

Followed longitudinally, the Seattle patients had been enrolled during active infection. Per the original methods: Reference gene primer amplification yielded estimated nucleated cell counts. Repertoires were generated with immunoSEQ multiplex PCR, while TCRdb's copy carries only in-frame clones and drops some. That table furnishes V, J and clone size, whereas the DNA furnished D and trimming. This sample yields about 260,000 clones, of which 91% are seen a single time; around 2.5% belongs to the top ten. Material for sequencing was peripheral blood. The TCR comes from a young adult with COVID-19, enrolled during active disease. The chain carries TRBV9 and TRBJ2-5; TRBD1 aligns across 7 bases. CDR3 bases: TGTGCCAGCAAGGGGACAGACCAAGAGACCCAGTACTTC. Translating gives CASKGTDQETQYF.